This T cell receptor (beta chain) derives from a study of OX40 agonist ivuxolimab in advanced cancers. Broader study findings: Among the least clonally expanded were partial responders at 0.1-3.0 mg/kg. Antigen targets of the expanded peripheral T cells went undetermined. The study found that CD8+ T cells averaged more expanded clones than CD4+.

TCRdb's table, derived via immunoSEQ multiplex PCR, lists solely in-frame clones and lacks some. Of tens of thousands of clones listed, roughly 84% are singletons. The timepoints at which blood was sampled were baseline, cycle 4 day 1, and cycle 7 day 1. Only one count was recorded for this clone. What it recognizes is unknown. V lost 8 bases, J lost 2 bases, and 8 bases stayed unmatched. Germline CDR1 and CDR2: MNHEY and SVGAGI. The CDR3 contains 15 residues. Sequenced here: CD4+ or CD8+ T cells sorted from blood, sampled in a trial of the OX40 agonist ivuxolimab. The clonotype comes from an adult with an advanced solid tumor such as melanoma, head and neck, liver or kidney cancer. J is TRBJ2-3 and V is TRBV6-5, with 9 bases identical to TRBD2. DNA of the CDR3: TGTGCCAGCTTAGGGATAGCGGGAGACACAGATACGCAGTATTTT. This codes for CASLGIAGDTDTQYF.